The 30 T cell receptor beta chains presented below share a single source sample, sequenced in a study of OX40 agonist ivuxolimab in advanced cancers. The method was immunoSEQ multiplex PCR; TCRdb's version includes in-frame clones alone and lacks a portion of them. The repertoire includes about 91,000 clones, about 89% of them detected once, and around 4% sits in the top ten. The specimen was CD4+ or CD8+ T cells sorted from blood, collected in a trial of the OX40 agonist ivuxolimab. These receptors were taken from an adult with an advanced solid tumor such as melanoma, head and neck, liver or kidney cancer.

The V and J genes are TRBV19 and TRBJ2-7; D remains ambiguous. Germline V lookup: CDR1 LNHDA, CDR2 SQIVND (reference sequence). Trimming pared 7 bases from V and 3 bases from J, leaving 7 bases between. This CDR3 is 11 amino acids long. The CDR3 is CASKGNYEQYF. In DNA, the CDR3 is TGTGCCAGTAAAGGGAACTACGAGCAGTACTTC.

This clone was observed a single time. The chain uses TRBV1 and TRBJ1-5. TRBV1 is a pseudogene segment. The CDR3 contains 17 residues. CDR3 DNA sequence: TGCACCAGCAGCCAAGATGGTCCCCGGCAGGGCGGGCAGCCCCAGCATTTT. It specifies CTSSQDGPRQGGQPQHF.

This chain joins TRBV10-1 and TRBJ2-5, with 10 bases identical to TRBD1. The germline CDR1 and CDR2 sequences are WNHNN and SYGVQD (reference sequence). The CDR3 is 15 residues long. J was trimmed by 5 bases and V by 6 bases; bases with no gene match: 9. CDR3 sequence: CASSGGGQGVETQYF. For the CDR3, the DNA is TGCGCCAGCAGCGGGGGTGGACAGGGGGTCGAGACCCAGTACTTC.

The chain carries TRBV2 and TRBJ1-4; D call uncertain. Germline values: CDR1 SNHLY, CDR2 FYNNEI. The CDR3 runs 16 residues. V gave up 2 bases and J gave up 8 bases, with 18 bases separating them. DNA of the CDR3: TGTGCCAGCAGTGAAATTTCGACGTCACAGTCGGAAAAACTGTTTTTT. Its protein product is CASSEISTSQSEKLFF.

The chain links TRBV28 to TRBJ1-1; possibly TRBD1 for D (6 bases). Germline V lookup: CDR1 MDHEN, CDR2 SYDVKM. The CDR3 runs 13 residues. Trimming left V 5 bases short and J 5 bases short, with 12 bases between. Here the CDR3 reads CASSGGGRTEAFF. For the CDR3, the DNA is TGTGCCAGCAGTGGAGGGGGAAGGACTGAAGCTTTCTTT.

The chain carries TRBV7-3 and TRBJ2-1, with D perhaps being TRBD1 or TRBD2 (5 bases each). There are 14 residues in the CDR3. V gave up 2 bases and J gave up 0 bases, with 5 bases separating them. Germline assignment: CDR1 SGHTA and CDR2 FQGTGA. This chain's CDR3 is CASSLGGSYNEQFF. CDR3 DNA: TGTGCCAGCAGCTTAGGGGGCTCCTACAATGAGCAGTTCTTC.

The V gene is TRBV9, the J gene TRBJ2-4; 11 bases line up with TRBD2. The V gene end was trimmed by 3 bases and the J gene end by 0 bases; junction bases not matched to a gene: 11. Looked up from germline, CDR1 is SGDLS and CDR2 is YYNGEE. The CDR3 has 19 amino acids. CDR3 DNA sequence: TGTGCCAGCAGCGAGGGCCTAGCGGGAGGCGTCCTAGCCAAAAACATTCAGTACTTC. It specifies CASSEGLAGGVLAKNIQYF.

The chain combines TRBV29-1 with TRBJ1-1; D gene uncertain. The CDR3 has 12 amino acids. The V and J ends lost 5 bases and 5 bases respectively, with 12 bases between them. CDR1 is SQVTM, CDR2 ANQGSEA, per germline. The CDR3 DNA follows: TGCAGCGTTCATAAGTGGGAAACTGAAGCTTTCTTT. Its protein is CSVHKWETEAFF.

The V gene is TRBV2, the J gene TRBJ2-3; 9 bases align to TRBD1. V shed 8 bases and J 0 bases; nucleotides not matched to a gene: 6. This CDR3 has 15 residues. From germline, CDR1 is SNHLY and CDR2 FYNNEI. CDR3 in amino acids: CASGRTGASTDTQYF. CDR3 bases: TGTGCCAGCGGCCGGACAGGGGCTAGCACAGATACGCAGTATTTT.

The chain carries TRBV25-1 and TRBJ1-5, with TRBD1 identical over 7 bases. The CDR3 extends over 14 amino acids. Germline-derived CDR1 and CDR2 are MGHDK and SYGVNS. V gave up 2 bases and J gave up 2 bases; unmatched junction bases: 0. This CDR3 reads CASSETGGNQPQHF. The CDR3 region has the DNA TGTGCCAGCAGTGAAACAGGGGGCAATCAGCCCCAGCATTTT.

The V gene is TRBV6-6, the J gene TRBJ1-4; D is perhaps TRBD1 (6 bases). CDR3 size: 14 residues. CDR1 is MNHNY and CDR2 is SVGAGI in the germline V gene (reference sequence). V lost 5 bases, J lost 4 bases, and 11 bases lay in between. The CDR3 spells CASSPQGGNEKLFF. The CDR3 nucleotides are TGTGCCAGCAGTCCACAGGGCGGTAATGAAAAACTGTTTTTT.

This clone has a handful of counts. The J gene is TRBJ2-1, the V gene TRBV28; no clear D gene. Germline V gene sequence: CDR1 MDHEN, CDR2 SYDVKM. Trimming removed 3 bases at V and 6 bases at J, with 12 bases between. This CDR3 comprises 14 residues. The CDR3 DNA follows: TGTGCCAGCAGTTTGGAGATAAAGTTCAATGAGCAGTTCTTC. This translates into CASSLEIKFNEQFF.

The V and J genes are TRBV30 and TRBJ1-2; D uncertain. This CDR3 is 13 amino acids long. V was shortened by 0 bases and J by 1 base, with 6 bases between the two germline ends. In germline, CDR1 is GTSNPN, CDR2 SVGIG (reference sequence). CDR3 protein: CAWSVGDNYGYTF. In DNA, the CDR3 is TGTGCCTGGAGTGTTGGGGATAACTATGGCTACACCTTC.

V gene TRBV7-8 combines with J gene TRBJ2-1; TRBD2 matches 10 bases. Per the germline V gene, CDR1 is SGHVS and CDR2 is FQNEAQ. The CDR3 runs 14 residues. The trim removed 3 bases at V and 10 bases at J, leaving 6 bases unmatched. This CDR3 reads CASSFPGLAWEQFF. For the CDR3, the DNA is TGTGCCAGCAGCTTTCCGGGACTAGCGTGGGAGCAGTTCTTC.

This chain links TRBV7-2 with TRBJ2-5, with TRBD2 identical over 7 bases. There are 16 residues in the CDR3. CDR1 is SGHTA, CDR2 FQGNSA, per germline. The V gene end was trimmed by 0 bases and the J gene end by 2 bases; junction bases not matched to a gene: 6. This CDR3 is CASSLATASGQETQYF. The DNA for the CDR3 is TGTGCCAGCAGCTTAGCGACGGCTAGCGGACAAGAGACCCAGTACTTC.

J is TRBJ1-1 and V is TRBV19, with D perhaps matching TRBD1 (6 bases). The germline gives CDR1 LNHDA, CDR2 SQIVND (reference sequence). There are 14 residues in the CDR3. Trimming took 5 bases from V and 0 from J, leaving 10 bases between them. CDR3 nucleotides: TGTGCCAGTAGTTCGGGACATCTGAACACTGAAGCTTTCTTT. Encoded protein: CASSSGHLNTEAFF.

J is TRBJ1-3 and V is TRBV7-2, with TRBD1 as a possible D gene (5 bases). Germline CDR1 and CDR2: SGHTA and FQGNSA. This CDR3 has 14 amino acids. Trimming pared 2 bases from V and 3 bases from J, leaving 8 bases between. The chain's CDR3 is CASSLQGFGNTIYF. CDR3 DNA: TGTGCCAGCAGCTTACAGGGTTTTGGAAACACCATATATTTT.

This sequence joins TRBV5-6 and TRBJ2-3, with 10 nucleotides matching TRBD2. J was trimmed by 3 bases and V by 2 bases; bases with no gene match: 3. The CDR3 runs 15 residues. CDR1 and CDR2 (germline): SGHDT, YYEEEE. This chain's CDR3 is CASSFSGRYTDTQYF. The CDR3 region has the DNA TGTGCCAGCAGCTTTAGCGGGAGGTATACAGATACGCAGTATTTT.

The rearrangement uses TRBV6-1 and TRBJ2-3; D not resolved. The CDR3 runs 12 residues. Germline loops: CDR1 MNHNS, CDR2 SASEGT. V lost 3 bases, J lost 2 bases, and 3 bases lay in between. In DNA, the CDR3 is TGTGCCAGCAGTGACCTCACAGATACGCAGTATTTT. Encoded protein: CASSDLTDTQYF.

V gene TRBV6-1 combines with J gene TRBJ2-5; D unresolved. Trimming pared 8 bases from V and 5 bases from J, leaving 18 bases between. Germline CDR1 and CDR2: MNHNS and SASEGT. The CDR3 is 14 residues long. The CDR3 DNA follows: TGTGCCAGCCTACCTATTTCCCGGTGGGAGACCCAGTACTTC. It yields the protein CASLPISRWETQYF.

This clone was observed a few times. A junction end diverges from the germline sequence, so it may reflect a read error. The chain recombines TRBV7-9 with TRBJ2-2, with TRBD2 matching 12 bases. The germline gives CDR1 SEHNR, CDR2 FQNEAQ (reference sequence). The CDR3 has 19 amino acids. CDR3 in amino acids: CASRLALAGGPPSTGELFF. In nucleotides, the CDR3 is TGTGCCAGCAGATTAGCTCTAGCGGGAGGGCCTCCCAGCACCGGGGAGCTGTTTTTT.

The chain is built from TRBV5-4 and TRBJ1-1; 7 bases are a match to TRBD1. After removal of 3 bases from V and 1 base from J, the junction contained 6 bases not matched to a gene. The CDR3 is 15 amino acids. Germline V gene lookup returns CDR1 SGHNT and CDR2 YYREEE (reference sequence). The CDR3 loop reads CASSYRGQWNTEAFF. The CDR3 DNA is TGTGCCAGCAGCTACAGGGGCCAGTGGAACACTGAAGCTTTCTTT.

The J gene is TRBJ1-1, the V gene TRBV18; D uncertain. The germline gives CDR1 KGHSH, CDR2 LQKENI. The ends were cut back, 5 bases at V and 2 bases at J, with 12 bases in the middle. CDR3 length equals 14 residues. Here the CDR3 DNA reads TGTGCCAGCTCAGCTAGACCGTTTAACACTGAAGCTTTCTTT. It is translated as CASSARPFNTEAFF.

This chain links TRBV7-8 with TRBJ2-3; possible D gene TRBD2, 5 bases. V dropped 1 base and J dropped 1 base, with 12 bases sitting between them. The CDR3 has 16 amino acids. Germline CDR1 and CDR2: SGHVS and FQNEAQ. CDR3 bases: TGTGCCAGCAGCTTAGTGGTGGGAGCTGGCACAGATACGCAGTATTTT. Translated, it gives CASSLVVGAGTDTQYF.

This chain connects TRBV15 to TRBJ1-1, with 9 bases fitting TRBD1. The CDR3 is 16 residues long. The germline V gene encodes CDR1 LNHNV and CDR2 YYDKDF (reference sequence). The V segment lost 0 bases and the J segment 1 base; nucleotides outside the gene matches: 3. CDR3 protein: CATSRDWGQGNTEAFF. The CDR3 nucleotides are TGTGCCACCAGCAGAGATTGGGGACAGGGGAACACTGAAGCTTTCTTT. The variable domain in full, completed from reference TRBV15 and TRBJ1-1, reads DAMVIQNPRYQVTQFGKPVTLSCSQTLNHNVMYWYQQKSSQAPKLLFHYYDKDFNNEADTPDNFQSRRPNTSFCFLDIRSPGLGDTAMYLCATSRDWGQGNTEAFFGQGTRLTVV.

This sequence joins TRBV11-1 and TRBJ2-1; D is perhaps TRBD1 (6 bases). Trimming cost V 2 bases and J 8 bases, with 22 bases left between them. Germline CDR1 is SGHAT and CDR2 is FQDESV (reference sequence). The CDR3 has 17 residues. CDR3 DNA: TGTGCCAGCAGCTTACGGTCAGGGGCGGCCTCATTCCATGAGCAGTTCTTC. This encodes CASSLRSGAASFHEQFF.

The chain has TRBV5-1 and TRBJ2-7, with D perhaps TRBD2 (5 bases). This CDR3 is built from 15 residues. V lost 0 bases to trimming and J lost 3 bases, with 13 bases between them. Germline loops: CDR1 SGHRS, CDR2 YFSETQ. The CDR3 sequence: CASSLAASRIYEQYF. CDR3 DNA: TGCGCCAGCAGCTTGGCCGCTAGCCGGATCTACGAGCAGTACTTC.

The rearrangement uses TRBV7-2 and TRBJ1-1, with D perhaps matching TRBD1 (5 bases). CDR1 SGHTA and CDR2 FQGNSA come from the germline V gene. V was cut by 3 bases and J by 0 bases, with 17 bases left in between. This CDR3 comprises 17 residues. The CDR3, as DNA: TGTGCCAGCAGCTTGTCGGGGGTCAGACGATTGAACACTGAAGCTTTCTTT. Translating gives CASSLSGVRRLNTEAFF.

A remark on this clone: Other DNA sequences in this specimen translate into the identical CDR3. The chain links TRBV6-6 to TRBJ1-1; D is unresolved. V dropped 2 bases and J dropped 2 bases, with 9 bases sitting between them. The CDR3 length is 14 residues. The germline V gene encodes CDR1 MNHNY and CDR2 SVGAGI (reference sequence). The CDR3 nucleotides are TGTGCCAGCAGTTACCAGGTTTTAAACACTGAAGCTTTCTTT. Translating it yields CASSYQVLNTEAFF.

This chain connects TRBV14 to TRBJ2-7; no firm D call. With 1 base removed from V and 10 bases from J, the gap between germline ends came to 11 bases. This CDR3 has 12 residues. CDR1 is SGHDN, CDR2 FVKESK, per germline. Here the CDR3 DNA reads TGTGCCAGCAGCCAAGGCAGCAGAGCCCAGTACGTC. Its protein is CASSQGSRAQYV.